A selection of T cell receptor beta chains follows, all from one sample in a study of T cells in Graves' hyperthyroidism and ophthalmopathy. TCRdb re-analysed the multiplex PCR reads in MiXCR, keeping a single row per CDR3 protein. The sample yields roughly 240,000 distinct CDR3 sequences, 24% seen once. The sequenced sample consisted of blood. Receptors originate from a middle-aged woman with Graves' ophthalmopathy. The CDR3 runs from the conserved cysteine through the conserved F or W. The D gene is left open where the match is weak. Size is omitted from some rows. Given values are once, few, many or a class for expanded clones.

length: 12
size: -
J: TRBJ1-2
D: TRBD1
V: TRBV29-1
DNA: TGCAGCGTTGAGGGACAGAACTATGGCTACACCTTC
CDR3: CSVEGQNYGYTF

length: 15
size: many
J: TRBJ2-6
D: -
V: TRBV28
DNA: TGTGCCAGCAGCCCTGGGGGGGGCGGGGCCAACGTCCTGACTTTC
CDR3: CASSPGGGGANVLTF

length: 12
size: many
J: TRBJ2-2
D: -
V: TRBV30
DNA: TGTGCCTGCGGGGCTAACACCGGGGAGCTGTTTTTT
CDR3: CACGANTGELFF

length: 17
size: many
J: TRBJ1-5
D: -
V: TRBV20-1
DNA: TGCAGTGCTAGAGATCTCGGCATCGCAATTAGGAATCAGCCCCAGCATTTT
CDR3: CSARDLGIAIRNQPQHF

length: 16
size: many
J: TRBJ1-1
D: -
V: TRBV12-5
DNA: TGTGCTAGTGGTCCCTCTTTGGGACCAAAGGGCGCTGAAGCTTTCTTT
CDR3: CASGPSLGPKGAEAFF

length: 13
size: many
J: TRBJ2-7
D: TRBD1
V: TRBV28
DNA: TGTGCCAGCAGAAGAACAGGGGTAAACGAGCAGTACTTC
CDR3: CASRRTGVNEQYF

length: 13
size: once
J: TRBJ1-5
D: -
V: TRBV6-2/TRBV6-3
DNA: TGTGCCAGCAGAGGGCAGGCAGGTCAGCCCCAGCATTTT
CDR3: CASRGQAGQPQHF

length: 14
size: few
J: TRBJ2-7
D: TRBD1
V: TRBV6-1
DNA: TGTGCCAGCAGTCCCGGGACAGGGTGGTACGAGCAGTACTTC
CDR3: CASSPGTGWYEQYF

length: 14
size: many
J: TRBJ1-1
D: TRBD1
V: TRBV10-2
DNA: TGCGCCAGCACCACCGGGACAGGGAACACTGAAGCTTTCTTT
CDR3: CASTTGTGNTEAFF

length: 14
size: many
J: TRBJ2-5
D: TRBD1
V: TRBV29-1
DNA: TGCAGCGTTGAGGGACAGGGTAGGGCAGAGACCCAGTACTTC
CDR3: CSVEGQGRAETQYF

length: 17
size: many
J: TRBJ2-5
D: TRBD2
V: TRBV10-1
DNA: TGCGCCAGCAGACTGGGACTAGCGGGAAACGGGGCGGAGACCCAGTACTTC
CDR3: CASRLGLAGNGAETQYF

length: 15
size: many
J: TRBJ2-3
D: TRBD2
V: TRBV29-1
DNA: TGCAGCGTTGAACTAGCGGGAGGACGCACAGATACGCAGTATTTT
CDR3: CSVELAGGRTDTQYF

length: 14
size: few
J: TRBJ1-1
D: -
V: TRBV6-1
DNA: TGTGCCAGCAGTCCGCAACTGACAGACCCTGAAGCTTTCTTT
CDR3: CASSPQLTDPEAFF

length: 15
size: many
J: TRBJ1-5
D: -
V: TRBV10-2
DNA: TGCGCCAGCAGTCCCCAGGGAGCTGGCAATCAGCCCCAGCATTTT
CDR3: CASSPQGAGNQPQHF

length: 21
size: -
J: TRBJ1-5
D: TRBD1
V: TRBV19
DNA: TGTGCCAGTAGTATAGGGGGAACAGGGGGAATTCATCACGTTAGCAATCAGCCCCAGCATTTT
CDR3: CASSIGGTGGIHHVSNQPQHF

length: 15
size: -
J: TRBJ2-5
D: -
V: TRBV11-2
DNA: TGTGCCAGCAGCGTTAAATGGGGATTCCAAGAGACCCAGTACTTC
CDR3: CASSVKWGFQETQYF

length: 16
size: many
J: TRBJ2-7
D: -
V: TRBV20-1
DNA: TGCAGTGCTAGAGTTTTGGGCGGGCCCGACTCCTACGAGCAGTACTTC
CDR3: CSARVLGGPDSYEQYF

length: 16
size: many
J: TRBJ2-7
D: -
V: TRBV30
DNA: TGTGCCTGGAGTACTTTAGGGGGGCAGCGTTCCTACGAGCAGTACTTC
CDR3: CAWSTLGGQRSYEQYF

length: 13
size: many
J: TRBJ2-7
D: -
V: TRBV14
DNA: TGTGCCAGCAGCCAAGATCCGGCCAGTAAGCAGTACTTC
CDR3: CASSQDPASKQYF

length: 13
size: many
J: TRBJ2-5
D: -
V: TRBV11-2
DNA: TGTGCCAGCAGCTCATCGCCGGTGGAGACCCAGTACTTC
CDR3: CASSSSPVETQYF

length: 14
size: many
J: TRBJ1-3
D: -
V: TRBV20-1
DNA: TGCAGTGCTAGAGATGGGGCAGGGGAAAACACCATATATTTT
CDR3: CSARDGAGENTIYF

length: 18
size: few
J: TRBJ2-2
D: TRBD1
V: TRBV18
DNA: TGTGCCAGCTCACCTACAATCCGACAGGGGAGCTTGTCCGGGGAGCTGTTTTTT
CDR3: CASSPTIRQGSLSGELFF

length: 16
size: -
J: TRBJ2-6
D: -
V: TRBV7-3
DNA: TGTGCCAGCAGCTTAGGTCGCATCTCTGGGGCCAACGTCCTGACTTTC
CDR3: CASSLGRISGANVLTF

length: 13
size: many
J: TRBJ2-7
D: -
V: TRBV3-1
DNA: TGTGCCAGCAGCCAAGATCTCGGGCTCGAGCAGTACTTC
CDR3: CASSQDLGLEQYF

length: 11
size: -
J: TRBJ2-1
D: -
V: TRBV11-1
DNA: TGTGCCAGCAGCCAGAGGAGTGAGCAGTTCTTC
CDR3: CASSQRSEQFF

length: 14
size: many
J: TRBJ2-2
D: -
V: TRBV28
DNA: TGTGCCAGCAGAAATTACTTCCAGACCGGGGAGCTGTTTTTT
CDR3: CASRNYFQTGELFF

length: 15
size: many
J: TRBJ1-2
D: -
V: TRBV28
DNA: TGTGCCAGCAGTTCCTGGGGGACCCCCAACTATGGCTACACCTTC
CDR3: CASSSWGTPNYGYTF

length: 15
size: many
J: TRBJ1-3
D: TRBD1
V: TRBV28
DNA: TGTGCCAGCAGTTTAGACAGGGCCTCTGGAAACACCATATATTTT
CDR3: CASSLDRASGNTIYF

length: 13
size: many
J: TRBJ2-5
D: -
V: TRBV29-1
DNA: TGCAGCGTTGAACGGAGTCGGGGTGAGACCCAGTACTTC
CDR3: CSVERSRGETQYF

length: 15
size: -
J: TRBJ1-2
D: TRBD1
V: TRBV7-8
DNA: TGTGCCAGCAGCTTTGGGACAGAGGGGAACTATGGCTACACCTTC
CDR3: CASSFGTEGNYGYTF

length: 15
size: once
J: TRBJ2-7
D: TRBD1
V: TRBV4-1
DNA: TGCGCCAGCAGCCAACCCCGGGACAGGGGGGTCGAGCAGTACTTC
CDR3: CASSQPRDRGVEQYF

length: 17
size: many
J: TRBJ2-2
D: -
V: TRBV4-2
DNA: TGTGCCAGCAGCCACAGCCAGGGCAGGGAAAACACCGGGGAGCTGTTTTTT
CDR3: CASSHSQGRENTGELFF

length: 17
size: -
J: TRBJ2-4
D: TRBD1
V: TRBV30
DNA: TGTGCCTGGAGACATTCGGACAGGGGCCTAGCCAAAAACATTCAGTACTTC
CDR3: CAWRHSDRGLAKNIQYF

length: 13
size: many
J: TRBJ1-1
D: -
V: TRBV12-3/TRBV12-4
DNA: TGTGCCAGCAGCCGTCAGGGAAACACTGAAGCTTTCTTT
CDR3: CASSRQGNTEAFF

length: 12
size: many
J: TRBJ2-2
D: TRBD1
V: TRBV29-1
DNA: TGCAGCGTTACAGGGGCGGCCGGGGAGCTGTTTTTT
CDR3: CSVTGAAGELFF

length: 15
size: -
J: TRBJ1-1
D: -
V: TRBV6-5
DNA: TGTGCCAGCAGTTACTCGGCGGATGGGAACACTGAGGCTTTCTTT
CDR3: CASSYSADGNTEAFF

length: 13
size: many
J: TRBJ2-2
D: -
V: TRBV9
DNA: TGTGCCAGCGGGGCCGTAAACACCGGGGAGCTGTTTTTT
CDR3: CASGAVNTGELFF

length: 15
size: many
J: TRBJ1-1
D: -
V: TRBV9
DNA: TGTGCCAGCAGCGTAGAGGACACCATGAACACTGAAGCTTTCTTT
CDR3: CASSVEDTMNTEAFF

length: 14
size: few
J: TRBJ1-2
D: -
V: TRBV10-3
DNA: TGTGCCATCAACCCCGTGAGGGGACGGCGAGGCTACACCTTC
CDR3: CAINPVRGRRGYTF

length: 12
size: -
J: TRBJ2-5
D: -
V: TRBV6-1
DNA: TGTGCCAGCAGGGGTCCTAGGGAGACCCAGTACTTC
CDR3: CASRGPRETQYF

length: 18
size: -
J: TRBJ2-7
D: TRBD2
V: TRBV25-1
DNA: TGTGCCAGCAGTGAATCGGGGGTAACTAGCGGGAGCTCTTACGAGCAGTACTTC
CDR3: CASSESGVTSGSSYEQYF

length: 13
size: -
J: TRBJ2-5
D: -
V: TRBV7-3
DNA: TGTGCCAGCTGCCCCGGGCCCCAAGAGACCCAGTACTTC
CDR3: CASCPGPQETQYF

length: 15
size: -
J: TRBJ1-3
D: -
V: TRBV24-1
DNA: TGTGCCACCAGTGCCGGCGGGAGCTCTGGAAACACCATATATTTT
CDR3: CATSAGGSSGNTIYF

length: 16
size: -
J: TRBJ2-7
D: TRBD1
V: TRBV11-2
DNA: TGTGCCAGCAGCTTAGATGCCGGGACAGGGCGATACGAGCAGTACTTC
CDR3: CASSLDAGTGRYEQYF

length: 14
size: -
J: TRBJ1-2
D: -
V: TRBV30
DNA: TGTGCCTGGAGGAGAGGTAAAGGCAACTATGGCTACACCTTC
CDR3: CAWRRGKGNYGYTF

length: 13
size: few
J: TRBJ1-1
D: TRBD1
V: TRBV12-3/TRBV12-4
DNA: TGTGCCAGCCCCCGGGCAGGGGGGGCTGAAGCTTTCTTT
CDR3: CASPRAGGAEAFF

length: 12
size: -
J: TRBJ1-1
D: TRBD1
V: TRBV30
DNA: TGTGCCTGGAACGACAGGGGGCAAACGGCTTTCTTT
CDR3: CAWNDRGQTAFF

length: 13
size: many
J: TRBJ1-1
D: -
V: TRBV20-1
DNA: TGCAGTGCTAGAGAGGGGGGGGGCACTGAAGCTTTCTTT
CDR3: CSAREGGGTEAFF

length: 16
size: -
J: TRBJ1-3
D: TRBD1
V: TRBV6-4
DNA: TGTGCCAGCATGATCGGGACAGGGGGTACTGGAAACACCATATATTTT
CDR3: CASMIGTGGTGNTIYF

length: 16
size: many
J: TRBJ1-2
D: TRBD1
V: TRBV28
DNA: TGTGCCAGCACCACCCCTTCCGGGACAGGGGTTAAGGGCTACACCTTC
CDR3: CASTTPSGTGVKGYTF

length: 14
size: many
J: TRBJ2-5
D: TRBD2
V: TRBV29-1
DNA: TGCAGCGTTCGGCTTGGGGTCGGGGGGGAGACCCAGTACTTC
CDR3: CSVRLGVGGETQYF

length: 15
size: many
J: TRBJ1-1
D: -
V: TRBV28
DNA: TGTGCCAGCAGTTTACCCAGCGAGGGGGGGATTGAAGCTTTCTTT
CDR3: CASSLPSEGGIEAFF

length: 12
size: -
J: TRBJ1-2
D: -
V: TRBV29-1
DNA: TGCAGCGCCGGGGTTACATCTGGAGGCTACACCTTC
CDR3: CSAGVTSGGYTF

length: 13
size: many
J: TRBJ1-5
D: -
V: TRBV28
DNA: TGTGCCAGCAGTACCCCGATGGGTCAGCCCCAGCATTTT
CDR3: CASSTPMGQPQHF

length: 14
size: many
J: TRBJ2-5
D: TRBD1
V: TRBV12-3/TRBV12-4
DNA: TGTGCCAGCAGTTCTCAGGGGGCGCCTGAGACCCAGTACTTC
CDR3: CASSSQGAPETQYF

length: 12
size: -
J: TRBJ1-2
D: -
V: TRBV12-3/TRBV12-4
DNA: TGTGCCAGCAGTTCCGATTGGGTTGGCTACACCTTC
CDR3: CASSSDWVGYTF

length: 11
size: many
J: TRBJ2-7
D: -
V: TRBV25-1
DNA: TGTGCCAGCAAGCGCCTTTACGAGCAGTACTTC
CDR3: CASKRLYEQYF